One and the same sample provided the 18 T cell receptor beta chains below, sequenced in a study of blood T cell repertoires in COVID-19. Clones were sequenced by immunoSEQ multiplex PCR, and TCRdb holds only the in-frame ones, with some missing. The sample yields 200,000 or so clones, about 88% seen once. The source material was peripheral blood. Source of these receptors: a man aged 50-59 years with COVID-19, enrolled during active disease.

This clone was found once. CDR3 amino acids: CASSLNFRGRYQPQHF. The CDR3 DNA follows: TGTGCCAGCAGTTTAAACTTTAGAGGGAGGTATCAGCCCCAGCATTTT. The rearrangement uses TRBV27 and TRBJ1-5; D is uncertain. Germline CDR1 is MNHEY and CDR2 is SMNVEV (reference sequence). The CDR3 sequence is 16 residues long. V was shortened by 2 bases and J by 5 bases, with 16 bases between the two germline ends.

The chain recombines TRBV7-9 with TRBJ1-1; weak D call: TRBD1 (5 bases). This CDR3 region has 18 residues. Looked up from germline, CDR1 is SEHNR and CDR2 is FQNEAQ (reference sequence). Deletions cut 3 bases from V and 3 bases from J, with 23 bases between. The chain's CDR3 is CASSFSGGRYRRDTEAFF. DNA of the CDR3: TGTGCCAGCAGCTTTTCGGGGGGACGTTACAGACGGGACACTGAAGCTTTCTTT.

V and J are TRBV27 and TRBJ1-4; D remains unclear. Trimming left V 5 bases short and J 6 bases short, with 13 bases between. The V gene's germline CDR1 is MNHEY and CDR2 SMNVEV (reference sequence). The CDR3 totals 14 residues. Written as DNA, the CDR3 is TGTGCCAGCAGTCCGTACCGGGAGGATGAAAAACTGTTTTTT. This sequence encodes CASSPYREDEKLFF.

This clone showed up just once. The chain joins TRBV28 to TRBJ1-5; D not resolved. Germline lookup yields CDR1 MDHEN and CDR2 SYDVKM. The V gene lost 6 bases and the J gene lost 6 bases, with 18 bases spanning the gap. The CDR3 is 15 residues long. The CDR3 is CASSSGRAGGQPQHF. The CDR3 nucleotides are TGTGCCAGCAGCAGCGGAAGGGCGGGCGGTCAGCCCCAGCATTTT.

The chain recombines TRBV7-3 with TRBJ2-7; D not resolved. The ends were cut back, 1 base at V and 3 bases at J, with 7 bases in the middle. This CDR3 comprises 13 residues. CDR1 SGHTA and CDR2 FQGTGA come from the germline V gene. DNA for the CDR3: TGTGCCAGCAGCTTAAGTGCCTACTACGAGCAGTACTTC. Translating it yields CASSLSAYYEQYF.

V usage is TRBV18 and J usage is TRBJ1-1; possible D gene TRBD1, 6 bases. This CDR3 comprises 16 residues. Trimming removed 3 bases from V and 2 bases from J, with 16 bases in between. Germline V gene lookup returns CDR1 KGHSH and CDR2 LQKENI. This chain's CDR3 is CASSPGTYDTNTEAFF. CDR3 coding DNA: TGTGCCAGCTCACCCGGGACATACGATACCAACACTGAAGCTTTCTTT.

The rearrangement links TRBV7-2 to TRBJ2-7, with unresolved D. CDR3 length: 12 residues. Germline V gene data show CDR1 as SGHTA and CDR2 as FQGNSA. V was clipped by 2 bases and J by 2 bases, with 4 bases between them. The CDR3 region has the DNA TGTGCCAGCAGCTTAACAGCCTACGAGCAGTACTTC. Protein product: CASSLTAYEQYF.

The chain carries TRBV6-2 or TRBV6-3 and TRBJ2-3; TRBD2 matches 12 bases. CDR3 size: 16 residues. V trimming: 4 bases; J trimming: 5 bases; junction bases outside the gene matches: 7. From germline, CDR1 is MNHEY and CDR2 SVGEGT. CDR3 nucleotide sequence: TGTGCCAGCAGTTTAGGACTAGCGGGACTCATAGATACGCAGTATTTT. It is translated as CASSLGLAGLIDTQYF.

The count of this clone is one. This CDR3 is CASSQVGGNEQFF. CDR3 nucleotides: TGTGCCAGCAGCCAGGTGGGGGGCAATGAGCAGTTCTTC. J is TRBJ2-1 and V is TRBV3-1 (or the pseudogene TRBV3-2); the D gene is possibly TRBD2 (6 bases). CDR1 is LGHDT, CDR2 YNNKEL, per germline (reference sequence). Trimming shortened V by 3 bases and J by 6 bases, and 9 bases separated the two germline ends. The CDR3 extends over 13 amino acids.

This chain uses TRBV6-5 with TRBJ2-7, with 11 bases matching TRBD2. The J segment lost 2 bases and the V segment lost 7 bases, leaving 7 bases of the junction unmatched. CDR1 and CDR2 (germline): MNHEY, SVGAGI. This CDR3 spans 15 amino acids. In nucleotides, the CDR3 is TGTGCCAGCAAGACTAGCGGGGCTTCTACCTACGAGCAGTACTTC. Protein product: CASKTSGASTYEQYF.

The genes are TRBV11-1 and TRBJ2-5, with 7 bases lining up with TRBD1. CDR3 length: 14 amino acids. Germline trimming cut 1 base from V and 4 bases from J; bases unmatched to any gene: 3. CDR1 and CDR2 from the germline V gene are SGHAT and FQDESV (reference sequence). DNA of the CDR3: TGTGCCAGCAGCTTAGGGACAGGATCAGAGACCCAGTACTTC. As protein: CASSLGTGSETQYF.

This clone was seen just once. The rearrangement uses TRBV28 and TRBJ2-1; 7 positions agree with TRBD1. CDR3 size: 15 residues. V dropped 5 bases and J dropped 2; count of bases not matched to a gene: 6. From germline, CDR1 is MDHEN and CDR2 SYDVKM. The CDR3 is CASSPDREPYNEQFF. CDR3 DNA: TGTGCCAGCAGTCCCGACAGGGAGCCCTACAATGAGCAGTTCTTC.

The V and J genes are TRBV30 and TRBJ2-7; D remains ambiguous. Per germline, CDR1 GTSNPN and CDR2 SVGIG (reference sequence). With 3 bases removed from V and 4 bases from J, the gap between germline ends came to 10 bases. This CDR3 is built from 12 residues. CDR3 in amino acids: CAWSIDTYEQYF. For the CDR3, the DNA is TGTGCCTGGAGCATCGATACTTACGAGCAGTACTTC. The complete variable domain, with remaining parts taken from reference TRBV30 and TRBJ2-7, reads SQTIHQWPATLVQPVGSPLSLECTVEGTSNPNLYWYRQAAGRGLQLLFYSVGIGQISSEVPQNLSASRPQDRQFILSSKKLLLSDSGFYLCAWSIDTYEQYFGPGTRLTVT.

This chain joins TRBV7-2 and TRBJ1-6, with D unresolved. The germline gives CDR1 SGHTA, CDR2 FQGNSA. The CDR3 extends over 16 amino acids. V was cut by 1 base and J by 0 bases, with 7 bases left in between. CDR3 amino acids: CASSLDSSSYNSPLHF. The CDR3 bases are TGTGCCAGCAGCTTAGATTCCAGCTCCTATAATTCACCCCTCCACTTT.

Only one count was recorded for this clone. CDR3 sequence: CASSPPGVGETQYF. DNA of the CDR3: TGTGCCAGTAGTCCCCCCGGGGTTGGAGAGACCCAGTACTTC. The chain links TRBV19 to TRBJ2-5, with D tentatively TRBD2 (5 bases). There are 14 residues in the CDR3. V shed 5 bases and J shed 4 bases, with 14 bases lying between them. The V gene's germline CDR1 is LNHDA and CDR2 SQIVND (reference sequence).

The V and J genes are TRBV7-3 and TRBJ2-3; 7 nucleotides agree with TRBD1. Germline CDR1 and CDR2: SGHTA and FQGTGA. V shed 2 bases and J 1 base; nucleotides not matched to a gene: 9. The CDR3 has 17 amino acids. The CDR3, as DNA: TGTGCCAGCAGCTTAGGTTCGATCGGGACAGGCACAGATACGCAGTATTTT. This gives the protein CASSLGSIGTGTDTQYF.

The chain employs TRBV6-5 and TRBJ2-1; 7 nucleotides align to TRBD2. Looked up from germline, CDR1 is MNHEY and CDR2 is SVGAGI. With 0 bases clipped from V and 0 bases from J, the junction kept 2 bases outside the gene matches. CDR3 length: 16 amino acids. The CDR3 loop reads CASSYSGGSSYNEQFF. CDR3 bases: TGTGCCAGCAGTTACTCGGGGGGGAGCTCCTACAATGAGCAGTTCTTC.

The V and J genes are TRBV19 and TRBJ2-3; D might be TRBD2 (5 bases). Trimming pared 6 bases from V and 3 bases from J, leaving 19 bases between. There are 16 residues in the CDR3. Germline CDR1 is LNHDA and CDR2 is SQIVND (reference sequence). In DNA, the CDR3 is TGTGCCAGTAGAAGTCATGACTACCCTCTTACAGATACGCAGTATTTT. This codes for CASRSHDYPLTDTQYF.